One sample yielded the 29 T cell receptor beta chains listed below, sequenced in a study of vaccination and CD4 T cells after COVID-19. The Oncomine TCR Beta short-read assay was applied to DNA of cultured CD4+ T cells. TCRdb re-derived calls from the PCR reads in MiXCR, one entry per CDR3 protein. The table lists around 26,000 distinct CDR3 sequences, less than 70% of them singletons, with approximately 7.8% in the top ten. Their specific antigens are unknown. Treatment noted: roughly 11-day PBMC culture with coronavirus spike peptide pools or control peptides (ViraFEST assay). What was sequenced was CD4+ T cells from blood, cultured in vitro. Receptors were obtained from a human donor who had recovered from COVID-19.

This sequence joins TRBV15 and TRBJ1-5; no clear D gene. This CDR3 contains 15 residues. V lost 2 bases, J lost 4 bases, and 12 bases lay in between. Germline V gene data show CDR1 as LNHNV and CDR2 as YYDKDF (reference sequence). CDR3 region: CATSRIVGLNQPQHF. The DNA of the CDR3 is TGTGCCACCAGCAGAATTGTGGGCCTAAATCAGCCCCAGCATTTT.

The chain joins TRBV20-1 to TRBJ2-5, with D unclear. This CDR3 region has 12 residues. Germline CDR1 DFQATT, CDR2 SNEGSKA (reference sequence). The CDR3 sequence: CSVGVAAETQYF. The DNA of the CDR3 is TGCAGCGTCGGTGTAGCTGCGGAGACCCAGTACTTC.

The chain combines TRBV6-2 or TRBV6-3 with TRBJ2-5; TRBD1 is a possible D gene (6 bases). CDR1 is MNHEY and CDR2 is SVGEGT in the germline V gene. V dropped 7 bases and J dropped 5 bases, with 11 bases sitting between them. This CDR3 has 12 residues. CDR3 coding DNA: TGTGCCAGCACCCCCCAGGGGGAGACCCAGTACTTC. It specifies CASTPQGETQYF.

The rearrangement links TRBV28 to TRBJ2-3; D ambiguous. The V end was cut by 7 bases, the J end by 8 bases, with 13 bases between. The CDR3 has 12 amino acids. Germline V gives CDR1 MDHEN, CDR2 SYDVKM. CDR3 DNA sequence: TGTGCCAGCACCATGATGTGGGGTACGCAGTATTTT. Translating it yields CASTMMWGTQYF.

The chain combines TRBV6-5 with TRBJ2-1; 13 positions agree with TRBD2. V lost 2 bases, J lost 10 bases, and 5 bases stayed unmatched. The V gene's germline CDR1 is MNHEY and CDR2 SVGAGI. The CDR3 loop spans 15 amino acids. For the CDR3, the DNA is TGTGCCAGCAGTTACCGGACTAGCGGGGGTAACGAGCAGTTCTTC. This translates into CASSYRTSGGNEQFF.

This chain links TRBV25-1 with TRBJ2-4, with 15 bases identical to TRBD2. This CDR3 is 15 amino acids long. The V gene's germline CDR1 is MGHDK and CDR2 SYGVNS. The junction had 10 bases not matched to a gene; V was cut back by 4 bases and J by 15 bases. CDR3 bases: TGTGCCAGCAGTGGGCCCATCGGACTAGCGGGAGGGTCGTACTTC. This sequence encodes CASSGPIGLAGGSYF.

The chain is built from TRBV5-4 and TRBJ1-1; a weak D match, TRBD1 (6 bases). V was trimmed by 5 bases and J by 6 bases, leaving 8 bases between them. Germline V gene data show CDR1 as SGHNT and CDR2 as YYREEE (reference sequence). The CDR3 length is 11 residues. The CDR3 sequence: CASRGGSEAFF. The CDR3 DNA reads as TGTGCCAGCAGGGGGGGCTCTGAAGCTTTCTTT.

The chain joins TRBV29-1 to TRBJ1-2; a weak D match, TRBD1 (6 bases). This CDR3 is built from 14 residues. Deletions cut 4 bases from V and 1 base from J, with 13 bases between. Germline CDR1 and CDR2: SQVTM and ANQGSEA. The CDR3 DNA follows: TGCAGCGTTGGGTTGGGGGGCAATAACTATGGCTACACCTTC. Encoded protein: CSVGLGGNNYGYTF.

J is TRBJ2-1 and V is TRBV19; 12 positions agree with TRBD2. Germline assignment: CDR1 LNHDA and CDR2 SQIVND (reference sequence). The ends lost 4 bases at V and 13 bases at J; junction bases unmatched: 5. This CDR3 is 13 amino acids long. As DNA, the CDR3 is TGTGCCAGTAGTACACAGACTAGCGGGAGTCAGTTCTTC. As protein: CASSTQTSGSQFF.

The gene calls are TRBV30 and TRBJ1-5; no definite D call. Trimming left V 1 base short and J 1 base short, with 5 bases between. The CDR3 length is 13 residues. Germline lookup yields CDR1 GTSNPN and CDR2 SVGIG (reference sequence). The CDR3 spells CAWSEESNQPQHF. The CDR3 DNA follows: TGTGCCTGGAGTGAAGAAAGCAATCAGCCCCAGCATTTT.

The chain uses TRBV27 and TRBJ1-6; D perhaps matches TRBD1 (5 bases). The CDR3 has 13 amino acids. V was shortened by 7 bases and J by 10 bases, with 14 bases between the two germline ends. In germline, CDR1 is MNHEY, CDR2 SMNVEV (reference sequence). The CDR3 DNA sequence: TGTGCCAGCAAGGAGGGGAGGCAGTCACCCCTCCACTTT. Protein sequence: CASKEGRQSPLHF.

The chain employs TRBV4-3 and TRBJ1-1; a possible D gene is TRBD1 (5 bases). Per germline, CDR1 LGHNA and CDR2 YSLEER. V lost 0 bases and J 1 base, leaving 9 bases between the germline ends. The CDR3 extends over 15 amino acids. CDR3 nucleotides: TGCGCCAGCAGCCAAGAACCCGGGGCGAACACTGAAGCTTTCTTT. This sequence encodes CASSQEPGANTEAFF.

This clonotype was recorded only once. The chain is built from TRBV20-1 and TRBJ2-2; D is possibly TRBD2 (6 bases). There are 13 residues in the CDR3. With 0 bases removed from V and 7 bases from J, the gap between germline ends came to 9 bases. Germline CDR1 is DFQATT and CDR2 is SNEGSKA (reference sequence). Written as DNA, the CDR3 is TGCAGTGCTAGAGACGGGGGAGTCGGGGAGCTGTTTTTT. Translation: CSARDGGVGELFF.

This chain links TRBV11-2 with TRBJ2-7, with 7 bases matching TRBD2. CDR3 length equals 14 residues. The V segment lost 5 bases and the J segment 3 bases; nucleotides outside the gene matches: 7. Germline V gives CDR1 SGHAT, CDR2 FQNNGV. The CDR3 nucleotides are TGTGCCAGCAGCCGCCGGGGGGACCTCTACGAGCAGTACTTC. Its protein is CASSRRGDLYEQYF.

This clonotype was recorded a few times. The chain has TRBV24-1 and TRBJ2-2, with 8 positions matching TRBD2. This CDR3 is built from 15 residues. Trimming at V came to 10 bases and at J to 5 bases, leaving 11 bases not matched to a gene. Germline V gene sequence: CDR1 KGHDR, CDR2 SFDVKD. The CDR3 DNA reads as TGTGCCACATGTAGAAGCGGGAGTAATACCGGGGAGCTGTTTTTT. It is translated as CATCRSGSNTGELFF.

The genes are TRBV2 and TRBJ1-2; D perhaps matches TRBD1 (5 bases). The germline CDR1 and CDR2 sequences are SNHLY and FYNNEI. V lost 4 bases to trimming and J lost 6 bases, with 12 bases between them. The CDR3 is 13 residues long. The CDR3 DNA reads TGTGCCAGCAGTGGGGATGGGGCTGATGGCTACACCTTC. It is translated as CASSGDGADGYTF. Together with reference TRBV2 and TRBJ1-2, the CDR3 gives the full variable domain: EPEVTQTPSHQVTQMGQEVILRCVPISNHLYFYWYRQILGQKVEFLVSFYNNEISEKSEIFDDQFSVERPDGSNFTLKIRSTKLEDSAMYFCASSGDGADGYTFGSGTRLTVV.

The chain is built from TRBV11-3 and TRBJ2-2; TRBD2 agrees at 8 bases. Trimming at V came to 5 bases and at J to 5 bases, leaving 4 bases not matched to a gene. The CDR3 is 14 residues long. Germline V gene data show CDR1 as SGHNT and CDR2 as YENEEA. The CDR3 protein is CASSPSGPTGELFF. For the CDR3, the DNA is TGTGCCAGCAGCCCTAGCGGGCCTACCGGGGAGCTGTTTTTT.

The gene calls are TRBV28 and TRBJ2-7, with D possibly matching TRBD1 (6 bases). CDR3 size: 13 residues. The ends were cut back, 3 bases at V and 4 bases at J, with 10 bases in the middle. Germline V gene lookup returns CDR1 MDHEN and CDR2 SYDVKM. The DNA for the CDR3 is TGTGCCAGCAGTTTGGGGACAAGGTACGAGCAGTACTTC. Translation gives CASSLGTRYEQYF.

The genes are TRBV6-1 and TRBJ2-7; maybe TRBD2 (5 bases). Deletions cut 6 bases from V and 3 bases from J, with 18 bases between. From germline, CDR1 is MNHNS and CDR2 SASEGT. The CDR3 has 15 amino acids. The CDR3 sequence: CASSSPASWNYEQYF. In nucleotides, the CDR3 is TGTGCCAGCAGCTCCCCGGCTAGCTGGAACTACGAGCAGTACTTC.

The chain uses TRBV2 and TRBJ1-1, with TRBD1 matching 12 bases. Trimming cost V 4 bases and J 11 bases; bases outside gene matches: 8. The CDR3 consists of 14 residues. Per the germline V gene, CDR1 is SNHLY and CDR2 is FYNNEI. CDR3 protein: CASSVRDRGLGAFF. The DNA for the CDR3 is TGTGCCAGCAGTGTCCGGGACAGGGGGCTAGGGGCTTTCTTT.

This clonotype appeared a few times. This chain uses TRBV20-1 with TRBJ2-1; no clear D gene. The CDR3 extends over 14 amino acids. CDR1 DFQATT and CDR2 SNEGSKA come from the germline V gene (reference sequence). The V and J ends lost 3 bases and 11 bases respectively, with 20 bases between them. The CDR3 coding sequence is TGCAGTGCTAGTGGGGTTGGGTCAGATATCCAGCAGTTCTTC. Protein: CSASGVGSDIQQFF.

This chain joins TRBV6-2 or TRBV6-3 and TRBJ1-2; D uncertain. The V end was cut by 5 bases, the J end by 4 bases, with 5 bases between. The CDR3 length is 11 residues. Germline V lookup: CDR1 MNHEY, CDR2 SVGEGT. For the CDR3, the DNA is TGTGCCAGCAGTCGGATCTATGGCTACACCTTC. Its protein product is CASSRIYGYTF.

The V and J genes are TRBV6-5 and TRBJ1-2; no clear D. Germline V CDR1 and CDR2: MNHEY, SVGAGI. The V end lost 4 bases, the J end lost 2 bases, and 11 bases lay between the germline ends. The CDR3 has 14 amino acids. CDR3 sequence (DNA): TGTGCCAGCAGTTTCGCGATCGGCAACTATGGCTACACCTTC. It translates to CASSFAIGNYGYTF.

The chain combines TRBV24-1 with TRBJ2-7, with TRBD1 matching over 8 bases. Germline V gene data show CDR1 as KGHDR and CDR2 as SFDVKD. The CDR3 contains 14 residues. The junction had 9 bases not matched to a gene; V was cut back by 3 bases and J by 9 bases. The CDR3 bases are TGTGCCACCAGTGATCATTCCGGACAGGGCACGCAGTACTTC. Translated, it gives CATSDHSGQGTQYF.

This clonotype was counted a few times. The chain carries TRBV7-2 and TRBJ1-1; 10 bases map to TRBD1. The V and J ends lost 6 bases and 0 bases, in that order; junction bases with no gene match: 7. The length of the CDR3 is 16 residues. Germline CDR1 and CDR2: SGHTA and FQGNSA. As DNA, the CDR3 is TGTGCCAGCAGACCCGGGACAGGGGTTATGAACACTGAAGCTTTCTTT. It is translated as CASRPGTGVMNTEAFF.

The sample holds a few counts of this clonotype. The CDR3 sequence is CASSRLGGAVLGGYTF. DNA for the CDR3: TGTGCCAGCAGCCGATTGGGGGGGGCCGTACTGGGAGGCTACACCTTC. The chain links TRBV7-8 to TRBJ1-2; possibly TRBD1 for D (6 bases). The CDR3 totals 16 residues. Trimming left V 5 bases short and J 8 bases short, with 24 bases between. CDR1 is SGHVS, CDR2 FQNEAQ, per germline.

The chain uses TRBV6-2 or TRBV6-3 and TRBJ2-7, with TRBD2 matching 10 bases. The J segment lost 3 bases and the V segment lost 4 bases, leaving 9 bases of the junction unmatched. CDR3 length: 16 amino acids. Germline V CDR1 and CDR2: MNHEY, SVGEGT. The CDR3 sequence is CASSSLTSGTVYEQYF. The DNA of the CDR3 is TGTGCCAGCAGTTCCCTAACTAGCGGGACTGTCTACGAGCAGTACTTC.

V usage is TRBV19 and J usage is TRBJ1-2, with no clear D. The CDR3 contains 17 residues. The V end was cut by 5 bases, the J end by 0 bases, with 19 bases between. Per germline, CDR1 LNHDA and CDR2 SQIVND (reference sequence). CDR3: CASSDPSVQRSNYGYTF. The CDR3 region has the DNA TGTGCCAGTAGTGATCCCAGTGTACAGCGCTCTAACTATGGCTACACCTTC.

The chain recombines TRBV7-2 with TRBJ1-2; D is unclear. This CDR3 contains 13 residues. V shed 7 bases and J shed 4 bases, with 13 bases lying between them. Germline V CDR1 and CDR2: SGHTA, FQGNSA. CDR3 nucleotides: TGTGCCAGCACCCCACCTATAGGCTATGGCTACACCTTC. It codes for CASTPPIGYGYTF. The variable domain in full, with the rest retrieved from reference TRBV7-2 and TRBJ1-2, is GAGVSQSPSNKVTEKGKDVELRCDPISGHTALYWYRQSLGQGLEFLIYFQGNSAPDKSGLPSDRFSAERTGGSVSTLTIQRTQQEDSAVYLCASTPPIGYGYTFGSGTRLTVV.